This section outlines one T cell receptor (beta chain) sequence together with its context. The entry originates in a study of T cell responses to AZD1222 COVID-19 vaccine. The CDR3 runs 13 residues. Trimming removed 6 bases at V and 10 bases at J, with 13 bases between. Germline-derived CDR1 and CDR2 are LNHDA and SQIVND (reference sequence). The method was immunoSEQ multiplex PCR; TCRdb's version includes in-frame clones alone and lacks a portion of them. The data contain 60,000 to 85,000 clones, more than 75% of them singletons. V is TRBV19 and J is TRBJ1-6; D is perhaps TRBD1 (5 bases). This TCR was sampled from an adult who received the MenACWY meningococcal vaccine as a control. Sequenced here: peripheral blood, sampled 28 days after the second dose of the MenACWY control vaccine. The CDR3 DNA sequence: TGTGCCAGTAGGACAGACGTTGGATCACCCCTCCACTTT. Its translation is CASRTDVGSPLHF.